This note documents a single T cell receptor beta chain sequence. Here immunoSEQ multiplex PCR was the method, and the copy in TCRdb shows in-frame clones only, minus some. This table has tens of thousands of clones, roughly 80% appearing once. This entry comes from a study of control samples from healthy donors and cancer patients. V was cut by 7 bases and J by 5 bases, with 15 bases left in between. This CDR3 spans 14 amino acids. Germline CDR1 and CDR2: MNHEY and SVGAGI. The TCR was taken from a man aged 30 to 45 in good health. The chain recombines TRBV6-5 with TRBJ2-1; a weak D match, TRBD1 (5 bases). The material sequenced was blood. DNA for the CDR3: TGTGCCAGCACCCCTGGGGCAGGGAACAATGAGCAGTTCTTC. It specifies CASTPGAGNNEQFF.